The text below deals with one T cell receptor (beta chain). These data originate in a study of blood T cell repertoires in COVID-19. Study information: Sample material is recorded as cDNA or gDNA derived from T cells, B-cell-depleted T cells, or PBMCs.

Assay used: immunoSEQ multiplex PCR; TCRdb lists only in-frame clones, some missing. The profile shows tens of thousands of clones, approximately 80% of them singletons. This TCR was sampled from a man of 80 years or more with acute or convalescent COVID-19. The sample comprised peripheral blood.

CDR3 sequence (DNA): TGCGCCAGCAGGCCGGGACAGGGATACAATGAGCAGTTCTTC. Its translation is CASRPGQGYNEQFF. This chain connects TRBV5-1 to TRBJ2-1; 9 bases line up with TRBD1. V was pared by 5 bases and J by 4 bases, with 4 bases of the junction left unmatched. The CDR3 is 14 amino acids. CDR1 is SGHRS and CDR2 is YFSETQ in the germline V gene.